The present TCR beta chain was sequenced within a study of cytomegalovirus exposure and HLA in healthy donors. Points from the study as a whole: A further, later analysis showed that HLA-associated TCR beta chains (compared with equally common others) were more clonally expanded.

Donors likely had unrecorded immune exposures despite being nominally healthy when sampled. To note about this clone: The target antigen is unknown.

The CDR3 contains 16 residues. Germline V lookup: CDR1 SGHVS, CDR2 FQNEAQ. V dropped 1 base and J dropped 5 bases, with 14 bases sitting between them. PCR used 60 Vbeta primers and 13 Jbeta primers. The assay was immunoSEQ multiplex PCR, and TCRdb's table has in-frame clones only and misses some. The sample records about 94,000 clones, more than 75% being singletons. Material for sequencing was PBMCs. The TCR sequence derives from a woman in her thirties or forties in good health and CMV-seronegative. V gene TRBV7-8 combines with J gene TRBJ1-4, with D tentatively TRBD1 (6 bases). CDR3 in DNA: TGTGCCAGCAGCTTAGGTCTCGGACAGATGAATGAAAAACTGTTTTTT. Protein product: CASSLGLGQMNEKLFF. The variable domain in full, with the rest retrieved from reference TRBV7-8 and TRBJ1-4, is GAGVSQSPRYKVAKRGQDVALRCDPISGHVSLFWYQQALGQGPEFLTYFQNEAQLDKSGLPSDRFFAERPEGSVSTLKIQRTQQEDSAVYLCASSLGLGQMNEKLFFGSGTQLSVL.